The rows below give T cell receptor beta chains drawn from one sample of a study of blood T cell repertoires in COVID-19. Repertoires were generated with immunoSEQ multiplex PCR, while TCRdb's copy carries only in-frame clones and drops some. The sample contains about 210,000 clones, roughly 85% of which appear only once. The sample comprised peripheral blood. All receptors come from a woman aged 35 to 49 with active or convalescent COVID-19. The CDR3 runs from the conserved cysteine through the conserved F or W. Each record gives: J gene, V gene, D gene, clone size, CDR3 protein, CDR3 DNA. The D gene is left open where the match is weak. Rows may omit the clone size; those that give it use once, few, many or a size class.

j_gene: TRBJ2-5; v_gene: TRBV24-1; d_gene: TRBD1; abundance: NA; CDR3aa: CATSDGQGLRGETQYF; CDR3nt: TGTGCCACCAGTGATGGACAGGGTTTGAGAGGGGAGACCCAGTACTTC
j_gene: TRBJ1-2; v_gene: TRBV9; d_gene: NA; abundance: few; CDR3aa: CASSVGPGLQNYGYTF; CDR3nt: TGTGCCAGCAGCGTAGGCCCAGGTCTGCAAAACTATGGCTACACCTTC
j_gene: TRBJ2-1; v_gene: TRBV4-1; d_gene: TRBD2; abundance: NA; CDR3aa: CASSQLTSGRGNEQFF; CDR3nt: TGCGCCAGCAGCCAACTTACTAGCGGGAGGGGCAATGAGCAGTTCTTC
j_gene: TRBJ1-5; v_gene: TRBV18; d_gene: NA; abundance: NA; CDR3aa: CASSPNTGLGSNQPQHF; CDR3nt: TGTGCCAGCTCACCGAATACAGGGCTTGGGAGCAATCAGCCCCAGCATTTT
j_gene: TRBJ1-3; v_gene: TRBV7-8; d_gene: TRBD1; abundance: once; CDR3aa: CASSLVDREPGNTIYF; CDR3nt: TGTGCCAGCAGCTTAGTTGACAGGGAGCCCGGAAACACCATATATTTT
j_gene: TRBJ2-1; v_gene: TRBV7-9; d_gene: TRBD2; abundance: once; CDR3aa: CASSQLAGEYNEQFF; CDR3nt: TGTGCCAGCAGCCAACTAGCGGGGGAATACAATGAGCAGTTCTTC
j_gene: TRBJ1-5; v_gene: TRBV7-9; d_gene: NA; abundance: medium-sized; CDR3aa: CASSSTWDTEEGQPQHF; CDR3nt: TGTGCCAGCAGCTCAACCTGGGACACCGAGGAAGGACAGCCCCAGCATTTT
j_gene: TRBJ1-1; v_gene: TRBV27; d_gene: NA; abundance: NA; CDR3aa: CASSLGLYVGEAFF; CDR3nt: TGTGCCAGCAGCTTGGGCCTATATGTAGGTGAAGCTTTCTTT
j_gene: TRBJ1-1; v_gene: TRBV5-1; d_gene: TRBD1; abundance: once; CDR3aa: CASSSGQGEAFF; CDR3nt: TGCGCCAGCAGCTCCGGACAGGGCGAAGCTTTCTTT
j_gene: TRBJ2-3; v_gene: TRBV7-6; d_gene: NA; abundance: NA; CDR3aa: CASSPKGLSTDTQYF; CDR3nt: TGTGCCAGCAGCCCAAAAGGACTTAGCACAGATACGCAGTATTTT
j_gene: TRBJ2-1; v_gene: TRBV18; d_gene: TRBD2; abundance: few; CDR3aa: CASSPVRTSGYNEQFF; CDR3nt: TGTGCCAGCTCACCAGTTCGGACTAGCGGTTACAATGAGCAGTTCTTC
j_gene: TRBJ1-1; v_gene: TRBV11-2; d_gene: NA; abundance: NA; CDR3aa: CASSYEQDTEAFF; CDR3nt: TGTGCCAGCAGCTACGAACAGGACACTGAAGCTTTCTTT
j_gene: TRBJ2-2; v_gene: TRBV24-1; d_gene: NA; abundance: NA; CDR3aa: CATSDLSGERPGELFF; CDR3nt: TGTGCCACCAGTGATTTGTCCGGAGAAAGACCCGGGGAGCTGTTTTTT
j_gene: TRBJ2-7; v_gene: TRBV25-1; d_gene: TRBD1; abundance: NA; CDR3aa: CASSGTGESYEQYF; CDR3nt: TGTGCCAGCAGCGGGACAGGCGAGTCCTACGAGCAGTACTTC
j_gene: TRBJ1-2; v_gene: TRBV28; d_gene: NA; abundance: NA; CDR3aa: CAGGGGDWDGYTF; CDR3nt: TGTGCCGGCGGGGGAGGGGATTGGGACGGCTACACCTTC
j_gene: TRBJ2-1; v_gene: TRBV6-5; d_gene: TRBD2; abundance: NA; CDR3aa: CASRPASGPYNEQFF; CDR3nt: TGTGCCAGCAGACCCGCTAGCGGCCCCTACAATGAGCAGTTCTTC
j_gene: TRBJ2-4; v_gene: TRBV20-1; d_gene: NA; abundance: NA; CDR3aa: CSALAKNIQYF; CDR3nt: TGCAGTGCTCTAGCCAAAAACATTCAGTACTTC
j_gene: TRBJ1-2; v_gene: TRBV27; d_gene: NA; abundance: NA; CDR3aa: CASREGTKNYGYTF; CDR3nt: TGTGCCAGCAGGGAGGGCACAAAGAACTATGGCTACACCTTC
j_gene: TRBJ1-3; v_gene: TRBV3-1/TRBV3-2; d_gene: NA; abundance: NA; CDR3aa: CASRLSGAGNTIYF; CDR3nt: TGTGCCAGCAGGCTTTCGGGGGCTGGAAACACCATATATTTT
j_gene: TRBJ1-1; v_gene: TRBV19; d_gene: TRBD1; abundance: NA; CDR3aa: CASSLKTGGSAAEAFF; CDR3nt: TGTGCCAGTAGCCTTAAGACAGGGGGATCCGCAGCTGAAGCTTTCTTT
j_gene: TRBJ2-3; v_gene: TRBV11-3; d_gene: NA; abundance: NA; CDR3aa: CASSLGGLSSTDTQYF; CDR3nt: TGTGCCAGCAGCTTAGGGGGACTGTCTAGCACAGATACGCAGTATTTT
j_gene: TRBJ2-7; v_gene: TRBV2; d_gene: TRBD1; abundance: few; CDR3aa: CASRLDRGSTYEQYF; CDR3nt: TGTGCCAGCAGACTTGACAGGGGGTCTACCTACGAGCAGTACTTC
j_gene: TRBJ1-1; v_gene: TRBV29-1; d_gene: NA; abundance: NA; CDR3aa: CSTLRQVNTEAFF; CDR3nt: TGCAGCACTCTCAGACAAGTGAACACTGAAGCTTTCTTT
j_gene: TRBJ2-7; v_gene: TRBV3-1/TRBV3-2; d_gene: NA; abundance: once; CDR3aa: CASSVGQSLYEQYF; CDR3nt: TGTGCCAGCAGCGTAGGACAGTCCCTCTACGAGCAGTACTTC
j_gene: TRBJ2-1; v_gene: TRBV5-1; d_gene: NA; abundance: NA; CDR3aa: CASSLQGNSYNEQFF; CDR3nt: TGCGCCAGTAGCTTGCAGGGAAACTCCTACAATGAGCAGTTCTTC
j_gene: TRBJ1-5; v_gene: TRBV5-1; d_gene: NA; abundance: NA; CDR3aa: CASSLEGVNSNQPQHF; CDR3nt: TGCGCCAGCAGCTTGGAAGGGGTCAATAGCAATCAGCCCCAGCATTTT
j_gene: TRBJ1-5; v_gene: TRBV2; d_gene: TRBD1; abundance: NA; CDR3aa: CASSEATGDQPQHF; CDR3nt: TGTGCCAGCAGTGAAGCGACAGGGGATCAGCCCCAGCATTTT
j_gene: TRBJ1-1; v_gene: TRBV12-3/TRBV12-4; d_gene: TRBD1; abundance: once; CDR3aa: CASSFLQGAEAFF; CDR3nt: TGTGCCAGCAGTTTCCTGCAGGGGGCAGAGGCTTTCTTT
j_gene: TRBJ1-6; v_gene: TRBV13; d_gene: NA; abundance: NA; CDR3aa: CASSLLAGSLNSPLHF; CDR3nt: TGTGCCAGCAGCTTACTGGCAGGATCCCTGAATTCACCCCTCCACTTT
j_gene: TRBJ2-7; v_gene: TRBV4-1; d_gene: TRBD2; abundance: NA; CDR3aa: CASSQDRLAGNYEQYF; CDR3nt: TGCGCCAGCAGCCAAGATCGTCTAGCGGGTAACTACGAGCAGTACTTC
j_gene: TRBJ1-3; v_gene: TRBV2; d_gene: NA; abundance: NA; CDR3aa: CASNFQGSGNTIYF; CDR3nt: TGTGCCAGCAACTTCCAGGGATCTGGAAACACCATATATTTT
j_gene: TRBJ1-6; v_gene: TRBV5-1; d_gene: NA; abundance: NA; CDR3aa: CASRLAFDGGSPLHF; CDR3nt: TGCGCCAGCAGACTGGCATTTGATGGGGGCTCACCCCTCCACTTT